This T cell receptor (beta chain) emerged from a study of blood T cell repertoires in COVID-19. Study information: Samples came from the United States, Italy and Spain, spanning acute and convalescent COVID-19.

Clones were read by immunoSEQ multiplex PCR, and TCRdb kept only the in-frame ones, dropping some. The sample yields 110,000 or so clones, 86% seen once. CDR1 is SGHNT, CDR2 YYREEE, per germline (reference sequence). The length of the CDR3 is 15 residues. With V trimmed by 4 bases and J by 5 bases, 9 bases remained unmatched. This receptor was identified in a man in his 70s who had recovered from COVID-19. Sequencing used peripheral blood. This rearrangement joins TRBV5-4 to TRBJ2-5; 9 positions match TRBD2. The DNA of the CDR3 is TGTGCCAGCAGCCGTGGGGTAGCGGGAGCGGAGACCCAGTACTTC. Translating it yields CASSRGVAGAETQYF.